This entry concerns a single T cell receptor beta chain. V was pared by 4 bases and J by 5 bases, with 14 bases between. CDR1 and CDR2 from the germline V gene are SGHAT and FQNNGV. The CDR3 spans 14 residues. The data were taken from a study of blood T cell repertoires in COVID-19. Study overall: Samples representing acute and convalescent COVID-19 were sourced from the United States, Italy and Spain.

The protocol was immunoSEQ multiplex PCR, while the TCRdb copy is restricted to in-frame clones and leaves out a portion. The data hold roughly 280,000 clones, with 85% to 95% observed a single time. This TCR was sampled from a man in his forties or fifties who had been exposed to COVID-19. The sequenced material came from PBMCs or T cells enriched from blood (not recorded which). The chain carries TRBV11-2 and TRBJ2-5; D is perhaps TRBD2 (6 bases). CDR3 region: CASSSPGGKETQYF. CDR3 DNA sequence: TGTGCCAGCAGCTCCCCCGGCGGGAAGGAGACCCAGTACTTC.